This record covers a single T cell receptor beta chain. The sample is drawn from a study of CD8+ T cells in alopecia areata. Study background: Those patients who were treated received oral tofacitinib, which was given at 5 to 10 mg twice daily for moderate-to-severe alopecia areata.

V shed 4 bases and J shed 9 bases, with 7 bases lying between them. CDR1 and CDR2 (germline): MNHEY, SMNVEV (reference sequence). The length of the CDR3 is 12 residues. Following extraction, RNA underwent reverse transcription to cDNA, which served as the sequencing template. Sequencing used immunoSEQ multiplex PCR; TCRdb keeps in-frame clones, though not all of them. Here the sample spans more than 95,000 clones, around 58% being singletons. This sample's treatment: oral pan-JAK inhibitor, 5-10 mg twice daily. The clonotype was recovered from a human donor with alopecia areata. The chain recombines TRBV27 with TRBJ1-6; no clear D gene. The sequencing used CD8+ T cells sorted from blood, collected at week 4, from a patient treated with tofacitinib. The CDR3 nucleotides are TGTGCCAGCAGTTATGAGGGTTCACCCCTCCACTTT. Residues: CASSYEGSPLHF.